Following are 6 T cell receptor beta chains from one sample sequenced in a study of blood T cells in healthy people across ages. Sample-barcoded 5' priming and a J-beta primer mix drove a second PCR of about 6 to 12 cycles. Via MiXCR, TCRdb re-called the 5' RACE reads, giving one row per CDR3 protein. The sample has approximately 960,000 distinct CDR3 sequences, 25% to 35% seen once. The sample also formed part of further work on T cells of mothers and their children.

Sequencing was carried out using blood. The receptors here all came from a woman in her thirties or forties in good health.

The rearrangement links TRBV7-9 to TRBJ2-7; 9 bases agree with TRBD2. The better agreement between TRBJ2-5 and the DNA end casts doubt on the J call. The CDR3 extends over 16 amino acids. Per the germline V gene, CDR1 is SEHNR and CDR2 is FQNEAQ (reference sequence). The CDR3 region has the DNA TGTGCCAGCAGCTCCCTCGGACTAGCGATGCGGGAGACCCAGTACTTC. This gives the protein CASSSLGLAMRETQYF.

V gene TRBV28 combines with J gene TRBJ1-5; TRBD1 is a possible D gene (5 bases). There are 18 residues in the CDR3. Deletions cut 2 bases from V and 2 bases from J, with 19 bases between. Germline CDR1 MDHEN, CDR2 SYDVKM. The CDR3 reads CASSLGRTQIGGNQPQHF. CDR3 sequence (DNA): TGTGCCAGCAGTTTAGGACGGACACAGATCGGGGGCAATCAGCCCCAGCATTTT.

The V call is TRBV20-1, the J call TRBJ2-4; D may be TRBD2 (6 bases). Trimming cost V 6 bases and J 8 bases, with 17 bases left between them. Germline V CDR1 and CDR2: DFQATT, SNEGSKA (reference sequence). The CDR3 loop spans 13 amino acids. The CDR3 loop reads CSARRSGEHIQYF. In nucleotides, the CDR3 is TGCAGTGCCAGAAGATCGGGGGAACACATTCAGTACTTC.

This clonotype was observed at least ten times. The V gene is TRBV7-2, the J gene TRBJ2-4; D call uncertain. This CDR3 spans 14 amino acids. Trimming left V 1 base short and J 7 bases short, with 11 bases between. Germline lookup yields CDR1 SGHTA and CDR2 FQGNSA. The CDR3 DNA sequence: TGTGCCAGCAGCTTAGTCCTACTGGACAACATTCAGTACTTC. Its translation is CASSLVLLDNIQYF.

This chain uses TRBV30 with TRBJ2-5; 9 bases align to TRBD1. Germline assignment: CDR1 GTSNPN and CDR2 SVGIG (reference sequence). CDR3 length: 13 residues. The CDR3 loop reads CAHTGTGQETQYF. The CDR3 region has the DNA TGTGCTCATACCGGGACAGGGCAAGAGACCCAGTACTTC.

The table lists this clonotype with a few counts. V usage is TRBV27 and J usage is TRBJ1-5; 10 bases align to TRBD1. CDR1 is MNHEY, CDR2 SMNVEV, per germline (reference sequence). This CDR3 is built from 15 residues. V trimming: 5 bases; J trimming: 2 bases; junction bases outside the gene matches: 3. The CDR3 reads CASSGGTGGNQPQHF. CDR3 coding DNA: TGTGCCAGCAGTGGGGGGACAGGGGGCAATCAGCCCCAGCATTTT.